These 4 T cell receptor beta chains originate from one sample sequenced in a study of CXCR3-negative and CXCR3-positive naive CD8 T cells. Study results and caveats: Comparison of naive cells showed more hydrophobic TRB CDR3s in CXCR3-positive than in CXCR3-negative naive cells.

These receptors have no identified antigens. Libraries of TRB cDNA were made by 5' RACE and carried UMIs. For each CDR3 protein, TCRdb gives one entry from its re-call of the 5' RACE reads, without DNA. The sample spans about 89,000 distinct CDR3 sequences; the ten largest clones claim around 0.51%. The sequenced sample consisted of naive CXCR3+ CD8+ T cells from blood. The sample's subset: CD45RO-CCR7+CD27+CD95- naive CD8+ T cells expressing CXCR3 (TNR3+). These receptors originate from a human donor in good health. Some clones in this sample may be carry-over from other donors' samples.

The chain's CDR3 is CASSSGLAEAFF. The V gene is TRBV12-3 or TRBV12-4, the J gene TRBJ1-1. The CDR3 loop spans 12 amino acids.

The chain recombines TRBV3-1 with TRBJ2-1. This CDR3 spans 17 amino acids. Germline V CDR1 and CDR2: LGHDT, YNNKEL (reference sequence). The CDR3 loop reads CASSQSFTIATYNEQFF.

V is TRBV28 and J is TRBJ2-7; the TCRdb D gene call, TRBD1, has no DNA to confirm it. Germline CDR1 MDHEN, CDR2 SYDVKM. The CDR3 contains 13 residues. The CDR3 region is CATRDSPWGEQYF. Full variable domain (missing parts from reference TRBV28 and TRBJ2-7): DVKVTQSSRYLVKRTGEKVFLECVQDMDHENMFWYRQDPGLGLRLIYFSYDVKMKEKGDIPEGYSVSREKKERFSLILESASTNQTSMYLCATRDSPWGEQYFGPGTRLTVT.

CDR3 region: CASSSHGGPGNEQFF. This chain uses TRBV7-2 with TRBJ2-1; the TRBD2 assignment by TCRdb is unverifiable without DNA. The CDR3 has 15 residues. The germline V gene encodes CDR1 SGHTA and CDR2 FQGNSA.